This TCR beta chain was sequenced for a study of blood T cell repertoires in COVID-19. On the study more broadly: The origin of the acute and convalescent COVID-19 samples was the United States, Italy and Spain. Nucleic acid was either cDNA or gDNA, and it came from T cells, B-cell-depleted T cells, or PBMCs.

Original data processing: The assay estimated nucleated cells by amplifying reference gene primers. Generated by immunoSEQ multiplex PCR, the TCRdb table keeps only in-frame clones and is missing some. V, J and clone size derive from that table, while D and trimming were established from the DNA sequence. Here the sample spans nearly 90,000 clones, more than 70% being singletons. Germline V gives CDR1 SGHDT, CDR2 YYEEEE. V gave up 1 base and J gave up 5 bases, with 16 bases separating them. The CDR3 length is 15 residues. Sequencing was carried out using peripheral blood. The TCR originated in a man in his 60s with acute or convalescent COVID-19. The rearrangement links TRBV5-6 to TRBJ2-7, with D tentatively TRBD1 (6 bases). CDR3 in amino acids: CASSLFQGLRNEQYF. CDR3 bases: TGTGCCAGCAGCTTGTTTCAGGGGTTGAGAAACGAGCAGTACTTC.